Shown below are 27 T cell receptor beta chains from a single sample sequenced in a study of beta chain features in type 1 diabetes. What was sequenced were expressed TCRB transcripts, since all of the isolated RNA had been reverse transcribed. This table comes from immunoSEQ multiplex PCR, and its TCRdb copy is limited to in-frame clones, with some not included. The sample shows around 200,000 clones, roughly an eighth of them seen only once. The sequenced material came from central memory CD4+ T cells from blood. The source of these receptors is a woman aged 18-29 years in good health.

The rearrangement joins TRBV7-8 to TRBJ1-1; D possibly corresponds to TRBD1 (5 bases). Trimming pared 1 base from V and 0 bases from J, leaving 9 bases between. Germline loops: CDR1 SGHVS, CDR2 FQNEAQ. The CDR3 is 15 residues long. The CDR3 nucleotides are TGTGCCAGCAGCTTAGGGGGCCCAATGAACACTGAAGCTTTCTTT. Amino acids: CASSLGGPMNTEAFF. Full variable domain (outside the CDR3, taken from reference TRBV7-8 and TRBJ1-1): GAGVSQSPRYKVAKRGQDVALRCDPISGHVSLFWYQQALGQGPEFLTYFQNEAQLDKSGLPSDRFFAERPEGSVSTLKIQRTQQEDSAVYLCASSLGGPMNTEAFFGQGTRLTVV.

The chain couples TRBV10-3 to TRBJ2-5, with TRBD2 matching 10 bases. This CDR3 contains 15 residues. Per the germline V gene, CDR1 is ENHRY and CDR2 is SYGVKD. With 4 bases clipped from V and 3 bases from J, the junction kept 5 bases outside the gene matches. The CDR3 DNA is TGTGCCATCAGTGCTTTAGCGGGAGGAAAAGAGACCCAGTACTTC. Its protein product is CAISALAGGKETQYF.

The rearrangement uses TRBV10-3 and TRBJ2-1; TRBD2 agrees at 8 bases. Trimming removed 4 bases from V and 5 bases from J; junction bases left unmatched: 13. Germline CDR1 ENHRY, CDR2 SYGVKD. The length of the CDR3 is 17 residues. CDR3 in amino acids: CAISGDGSGMGNNEQFF. CDR3 in DNA: TGTGCCATCAGTGGGGATGGTAGCGGGATGGGAAACAATGAGCAGTTCTTC.

J is TRBJ2-1 and V is TRBV30; TRBD1 might be the D (6 bases). V dropped 5 bases and J dropped 9 bases, with 20 bases sitting between them. Germline V gene sequence: CDR1 GTSNPN, CDR2 SVGIG (reference sequence). The CDR3 length is 14 residues. The chain's CDR3 is CAWGGQRRITEQFF. In DNA form, the CDR3 reads TGTGCCTGGGGGGGACAACGTAGAATCACTGAGCAGTTCTTC.

This clone came up a few times. This chain joins TRBV28 and TRBJ2-2; D gene ambiguous. CDR3 length: 14 amino acids. Trimming took 3 bases from V and 3 from J, leaving 8 bases between them. Per the germline V gene, CDR1 is MDHEN and CDR2 is SYDVKM. In DNA form, the CDR3 reads TGTGCCAGCAGTTTTTTCCGGTACACCGGGGAGCTGTTTTTT. It specifies CASSFFRYTGELFF.

This clone was detected only a few times. V gene TRBV4-3 combines with J gene TRBJ2-1; D not certain. The CDR3 has 12 amino acids. The V end was cut by 1 base, the J end by 7 bases, with 5 bases between. Per germline, CDR1 LGHNA and CDR2 YSLEER. DNA of the CDR3: TGCGCCAGCAGCCAAGCTTCTAATGAGCAGTTCTTC. This gives the protein CASSQASNEQFF.

The chain recombines TRBV27 with TRBJ2-3; 7 bases match TRBD1. Germline assignment: CDR1 MNHEY and CDR2 SMNVEV (reference sequence). This CDR3 contains 15 residues. Germline trimming cut 8 bases from V and 0 bases from J; bases unmatched to any gene: 8. The chain's CDR3 is CASQGQLTSTDTQYF. The DNA for the CDR3 is TGTGCCAGCCAGGGACAGCTTACTAGCACAGATACGCAGTATTTT.

This clone was counted between two and nine times. Other DNA sequences in this sample translate to the same CDR3. The chain's CDR3 is CASSRDRAYEQYF. The CDR3 bases are TGTGCCAGCAGCAGGGACAGGGCCTACGAGCAGTACTTC. The chain employs TRBV14 and TRBJ2-7; 9 bases map to TRBD1. Per the germline V gene, CDR1 is SGHDN and CDR2 is FVKESK. The CDR3 has 13 residues. The ends lost 5 bases at V and 2 bases at J; junction bases unmatched: 1.

This clone came up a few times. J is TRBJ2-3 and V is TRBV6-1; TRBD2 is a possible D gene (5 bases). Germline V lookup: CDR1 MNHNS, CDR2 SASEGT. The ends were cut back, 8 bases at V and 2 bases at J, with 11 bases in the middle. This CDR3 has 13 residues. In DNA form, the CDR3 reads TGTGCCAGCGCGGGTACCACCACAGATACGCAGTATTTT. Translation: CASAGTTTDTQYF.

Comments on this clone: The sample contains more than one DNA sequence encoding this CDR3. The chain is built from TRBV5-1 and TRBJ2-5, with TRBD2 matching over 7 bases. From germline, CDR1 is SGHRS and CDR2 YFSETQ. V shed 2 bases and J 1 base; nucleotides not matched to a gene: 5. The CDR3 is 15 residues long. CDR3 in amino acids: CASSFEAGAQETQYF. The CDR3 DNA sequence: TGCGCCAGCAGCTTCGAGGCGGGAGCCCAAGAGACCCAGTACTTC.

V is TRBV5-5 and J is TRBJ1-3; TRBD1 might be the D (5 bases). This CDR3 comprises 14 residues. Trimming removed 0 bases from V and 4 bases from J, with 8 bases in between. Germline CDR1 is SGHKS and CDR2 is YYEKEE (reference sequence). CDR3 DNA: TGTGCCAGCAGCTTGGTCACAGGAGGAAACACCATATATTTT. Translation: CASSLVTGGNTIYF.

This sequence joins TRBV13 and TRBJ2-1; a possible D gene is TRBD1 (5 bases). Trimming removed 3 bases from V and 5 bases from J, with 11 bases in between. CDR3 length: 14 amino acids. Germline-derived CDR1 and CDR2 are PRHDT and FYEKMQ (reference sequence). As DNA, the CDR3 is TGTGCCAGCAGCTTGTACAGGTTTAACAATGAGCAGTTCTTC. This encodes CASSLYRFNNEQFF.

The chain uses TRBV7-8 and TRBJ2-1; the match to TRBD2 covers 13 bases. There are 16 residues in the CDR3. Germline trimming cut 5 bases from V and 8 bases from J; bases unmatched to any gene: 9. Germline V CDR1 and CDR2: SGHVS, FQNEAQ. The CDR3: CASSHPGTSGTYEQFF. CDR3 nucleotides: TGTGCCAGCAGCCACCCCGGGACTAGCGGGACATATGAGCAGTTCTTC.

The chain recombines TRBV2 with TRBJ2-4; the D gene is possibly TRBD2 (6 bases). Looked up from germline, CDR1 is SNHLY and CDR2 is FYNNEI. The CDR3 is made up of 14 amino acids. V was cut by 0 bases and J by 12 bases, with 15 bases left in between. In nucleotides, the CDR3 is TGTGCCAGCAGTGAAGCGTCAAGACGGGACTCTCAGTACTTC. It yields the protein CASSEASRRDSQYF.

This clone was recorded a few times. The chain employs TRBV7-2 and TRBJ1-2, with D tentatively TRBD1 (6 bases). CDR1 is SGHTA, CDR2 FQGNSA, per germline. Trimming removed 3 bases at V and 5 bases at J, with 13 bases between. This CDR3 region has 14 residues. For the CDR3, the DNA is TGTGCCAGCAGCTTCGGCCCGGACAGTTATGGCTACACCTTC. Translation gives CASSFGPDSYGYTF.

This clone showed up just a few times. V is TRBV4-3 and J is TRBJ1-2; possible D gene TRBD1, 5 bases. Germline CDR1 LGHNA, CDR2 YSLEER. The ends were cut back, 3 bases at V and 5 bases at J, with 16 bases in the middle. This CDR3 has 15 amino acids. The CDR3 DNA follows: TGCGCCAGCAGCCATGGGGCAGGGATCGGTTATGGCTACACCTTC. The encoded protein is CASSHGAGIGYGYTF.

The chain has TRBV7-2 and TRBJ2-1; maybe TRBD2 (6 bases). The CDR3 is 14 amino acids. Germline V gene data show CDR1 as SGHTA and CDR2 as FQGNSA. V was cut by 1 base and J by 10 bases, with 14 bases left in between. The CDR3: CASSLVAGSREQFF. CDR3 in DNA: TGTGCCAGCAGCTTAGTTGCCGGGAGTAGAGAGCAGTTCTTC.

The rearrangement links TRBV11-2 to TRBJ2-1; TRBD2 matches 12 bases. The CDR3 has 16 residues. Germline trimming cut 0 bases from V and 9 bases from J; bases unmatched to any gene: 6. Germline V lookup: CDR1 SGHAT, CDR2 FQNNGV. CDR3 nucleotide sequence: TGTGCCAGCAGCTTAGATAGAACTAGCGGGAGGTCTGAGCAGTTCTTC. This gives the protein CASSLDRTSGRSEQFF.

This clone appeared a few times. The chain links TRBV18 to TRBJ1-1, with D perhaps matching TRBD1 (5 bases). This CDR3 has 14 amino acids. V was trimmed by 3 bases and J by 5 bases, leaving 13 bases between them. CDR1 KGHSH and CDR2 LQKENI come from the germline V gene. The CDR3 nucleotides are TGTGCCAGCTCACCGGGGCCGGTAGAAACTGAAGCTTTCTTT. Translating it yields CASSPGPVETEAFF.

The DNA of the CDR3 is TGTGCCAGCAGCCGGACATTCCGGAGAGATGAAAAACTGTTTTTT. This encodes CASSRTFRRDEKLFF. This chain links TRBV7-6 with TRBJ1-4, with a weak D call TRBD1 (5 bases). The germline V gene has CDR1 SGHVS and CDR2 FNYEAQ. Trimming took 5 bases from V and 6 from J, leaving 16 bases between them. The CDR3 length is 15 residues.

V usage is TRBV7-9 and J usage is TRBJ2-7; D is ambiguous. The length of the CDR3 is 13 residues. Germline lookup yields CDR1 SEHNR and CDR2 FQNEAQ (reference sequence). Trimming cost V 2 bases and J 1 base, with 6 bases left between them. CDR3 DNA: TGTGCCAGCAGCTTAATCCTTTCCTACGAGCAGTACTTC. It specifies CASSLILSYEQYF.

The V call is TRBV30, the J call TRBJ2-7, with a weak D call TRBD1 (6 bases). V was pared by 3 bases and J by 3 bases, with 12 bases between. Germline V gene lookup returns CDR1 GTSNPN and CDR2 SVGIG (reference sequence). The CDR3 extends over 13 amino acids. CDR3 sequence (DNA): TGTGCCTGGAGGATGACAGGTAGCTACGAGCAGTACTTC. As protein: CAWRMTGSYEQYF.

This clone was detected a few times. The chain uses TRBV9 and TRBJ2-5, with 7 bases aligning to TRBD1. The J segment lost 5 bases and the V segment lost 0 bases, leaving 7 bases of the junction unmatched. The CDR3 consists of 15 residues. The germline CDR1 and CDR2 sequences are SGDLS and YYNGEE. CDR3 nucleotides: TGTGCCAGCAGCGTAGCTATAGGCAGGGGGGAGACCCAGTACTTC. This translates into CASSVAIGRGETQYF.

This clone was counted only a few times. The rearrangement links TRBV2 to TRBJ2-7; TRBD2 is a possible D gene (6 bases). The CDR3 loop spans 13 amino acids. Germline V gives CDR1 SNHLY, CDR2 FYNNEI. V lost 4 bases, J lost 9 bases, and 16 bases lay in between. The DNA for the CDR3 is TGTGCCAGCAGTGTCGGGAGCCAGGTCGGGCAGTACTTC. It yields the protein CASSVGSQVGQYF.

This chain uses TRBV15 with TRBJ1-5; D not certain. V lost 5 bases and J 6 bases, leaving 20 bases between the germline ends. This CDR3 is 16 amino acids long. CDR1 LNHNV and CDR2 YYDKDF come from the germline V gene (reference sequence). DNA for the CDR3: TGTGCCACCAGCGCCCTCGGAGGTGTCGGGAGTCAGCCCCAGCATTTT. This codes for CATSALGGVGSQPQHF.

This clone occurred a few times. The chain links TRBV11-2 to TRBJ2-1, with D possibly matching TRBD2 (5 bases). CDR3 length equals 14 residues. V was trimmed by 3 bases and J by 1 base, leaving 7 bases between them. Germline V CDR1 and CDR2: SGHAT, FQNNGV. This CDR3 reads CASSFRESYNEQFF. The CDR3 DNA reads TGTGCCAGCAGCTTCCGGGAATCCTACAATGAGCAGTTCTTC.

This chain uses TRBV2 with TRBJ2-7, with 12 bases aligning to TRBD2. The CDR3 is made up of 16 amino acids. CDR1 and CDR2 from the germline V gene are SNHLY and FYNNEI. Unmatched junction bases numbered 8, after V lost 6 bases and J lost 2 bases. The CDR3 bases are TGTGCCAGCAGCCTTCGACTAGCGGGAGATGCCTACGAGCAGTACTTC. This gives the protein CASSLRLAGDAYEQYF. Together with reference TRBV2 and TRBJ2-7, the CDR3 gives the full variable domain: EPEVTQTPSHQVTQMGQEVILRCVPISNHLYFYWYRQILGQKVEFLVSFYNNEISEKSEIFDDQFSVERPDGSNFTLKIRSTKLEDSAMYFCASSLRLAGDAYEQYFGPGTRLTVT.